The 25 T cell receptor beta chains in this list originate from one sample, sequenced in a study of CD8+ T cells in alopecia areata. Treatment given: oral pan-JAK inhibitor, 5-10 mg twice daily. cDNA serving as the sequencing template came from extracted, reverse transcribed RNA. Assay: immunoSEQ multiplex PCR; the TCRdb copy retains only in-frame clones and omits some. The table shows 180,000 or so clones, with 40% to 65% occurring only once. Sequencing used CD8+ T cells sorted from blood, obtained at week 52, from a patient treated with tofacitinib. The receptors were sampled from a human donor with alopecia areata.

This clone appeared once. The V call is TRBV7-9, the J call TRBJ1-2; no firm D call. V was cut by 5 bases and J by 2 bases, with 15 bases left in between. The CDR3 loop spans 15 amino acids. Germline values: CDR1 SEHNR, CDR2 FQNEAQ (reference sequence). This chain's CDR3 is CASSPKQAKNYGYTF. CDR3 coding DNA: TGTGCCAGCAGCCCCAAGCAGGCCAAAAACTATGGCTACACCTTC.

This clone was seen a few times. Other nucleotide sequences in the sample specify the same CDR3. The chain uses TRBV6-4 and TRBJ2-2; no clear D gene. The germline gives CDR1 MRHNA, CDR2 SNTAGT. V lost 0 bases, J lost 4 bases, and 3 bases lay in between. This CDR3 contains 13 residues. The CDR3 here is CASSDSSTGELFF. As DNA, the CDR3 is TGTGCCAGCAGTGACTCTTCCACCGGGGAGCTGTTTTTT.

The chain has TRBV11-2 and TRBJ2-2, with 8 bases fitting TRBD2. V was clipped by 6 bases and J by 3 bases; unmatched bases: 6. CDR1 and CDR2 (germline): SGHAT, FQNNGV. The CDR3 covers 15 residues. In nucleotides, the CDR3 is TGTGCCAGCAGGCCCCCAGCGGGGGACACCGGGGAGCTGTTTTTT. Residues: CASRPPAGDTGELFF.

In this sample, this clone turned up a few times. The J gene is TRBJ2-3, the V gene TRBV29-1; 8 bases map to TRBD2. The germline gives CDR1 SQVTM, CDR2 ANQGSEA. Unmatched junction bases numbered 8, after V lost 6 bases and J lost 3 bases. The CDR3 contains 14 residues. The DNA for the CDR3 is TGCAGCGTGTACCACAGCGGGGGAACAGATACGCAGTATTTT. Translating it yields CSVYHSGGTDTQYF.

This clone was recorded at least ten times. This chain uses TRBV19 with TRBJ2-2; unclear D gene. V was pared by 8 bases and J by 2 bases, with 21 bases between. Per the germline V gene, CDR1 is LNHDA and CDR2 is SQIVND (reference sequence). CDR3 length: 17 residues. The CDR3 region has the DNA TGTGCCAGTCGGAGCTTTGCAGTTGGAATTAACACCGGGGAGCTGTTTTTT. Protein: CASRSFAVGINTGELFF.

This clone was seen a handful of times. The chain combines TRBV4-1 with TRBJ1-6; a weak D match, TRBD1 (5 bases). Trimming left V 4 bases short and J 0 bases short, with 13 bases between. This CDR3 region has 17 residues. Germline-derived CDR1 and CDR2 are MGHRA and YSYEKL. The DNA of the CDR3 is TGCGCCAGCAGCCCCTTTGACAGCGACTCCTATAATTCACCCCTCCACTTT. Translation gives CASSPFDSDSYNSPLHF.

This clone turned up a few times. The V gene is TRBV9, the J gene TRBJ2-7, with D perhaps matching TRBD1 or TRBD2 (6 bases each). This CDR3 region has 12 residues. Germline CDR1 SGDLS, CDR2 YYNGEE. The germline V and J ends were trimmed by 4 bases and 5 bases, with 10 bases remaining between them. The CDR3 loop is CASSLGGHEQYF. For the CDR3, the DNA is TGTGCCAGCAGCCTCGGGGGCCACGAGCAGTACTTC.

The sample holds a few counts of this clone. The rearrangement joins TRBV5-6 to TRBJ1-2, with D perhaps matching TRBD1 (6 bases). Germline V lookup: CDR1 SGHDT, CDR2 YYEEEE. Trimming shortened V by 3 bases and J by 0 bases, and 9 bases separated the two germline ends. This CDR3 contains 14 residues. This CDR3 is CASSWGAPNYGYTF. CDR3 DNA: TGTGCCAGCAGCTGGGGGGCACCTAACTATGGCTACACCTTC.

This chain's CDR3 is CASSGIGYEQYF. CDR3 coding DNA: TGTGCCAGCAGTGGTATCGGCTACGAGCAGTACTTC. The rearrangement uses TRBV2 and TRBJ2-7, with D unclear. V was cut by 4 bases and J by 3 bases, with 7 bases left in between. Per germline, CDR1 SNHLY and CDR2 FYNNEI. This CDR3 comprises 12 residues.

In this sample, this clone turned up a few times. This rearrangement joins TRBV29-1 to TRBJ1-1, with a tentative D call TRBD1 (5 bases). Trimming removed 0 bases from V and 0 bases from J, with 11 bases in between. The CDR3 contains 15 residues. Per the germline V gene, CDR1 is SQVTM and CDR2 is ANQGSEA. The CDR3 DNA sequence: TGCAGCGTTGAAGAGGGGCACAGCATGAACACTGAAGCTTTCTTT. Translation gives CSVEEGHSMNTEAFF.

The chain couples TRBV13 to TRBJ2-5, with D perhaps matching TRBD2 (6 bases). The CDR3 is made up of 13 amino acids. Germline V gene sequence: CDR1 PRHDT, CDR2 FYEKMQ (reference sequence). V lost 5 bases, J lost 5 bases, and 12 bases lay in between. CDR3 sequence (DNA): TGTGCCAGCAGCCCACTCAGCGGGGAGACCCAGTACTTC. Protein product: CASSPLSGETQYF.

This clone showed up just a few times. This chain connects TRBV5-1 to TRBJ2-5, with 7 bases matching TRBD2. The V segment lost 8 bases and the J segment 4 bases; nucleotides outside the gene matches: 8. The germline V gene encodes CDR1 SGHRS and CDR2 YFSETQ. This CDR3 has 13 residues. The CDR3 sequence is CASGGEVGETQYF. CDR3 bases: TGCGCCAGTGGGGGGGAAGTCGGAGAGACCCAGTACTTC.

This clone appeared a few times. The J gene is TRBJ2-1, the V gene TRBV29-1; unclear D gene. Germline CDR1 reads SQVTM; CDR2 reads ANQGSEA. CDR3 length equals 12 residues. V dropped 8 bases and J dropped 5 bases, with 13 bases sitting between them. CDR3 sequence (DNA): TGCAGCCCCTTTGGGGTACACAATGAGCAGTTCTTC. Translated, it gives CSPFGVHNEQFF.

The chain employs TRBV25-1 and TRBJ2-5; D perhaps matches TRBD1 (5 bases). With the DNA end fitting TRBJ2-7 better, the J assignment may be wrong. CDR3 length: 12 amino acids. The V gene's germline CDR1 is MGHDK and CDR2 SYGVNS. The CDR3 nucleotides are TGTGCCAGCAGTGAAGGACACTACGAGCAGTACTTC. This gives the protein CASSEGHYEQYF.

This clone has just a few counts. This chain uses TRBV13 with TRBJ2-5, with 7 nucleotides matching TRBD2. Trimming cost V 5 bases and J 0 bases; bases outside gene matches: 6. Germline V gene sequence: CDR1 PRHDT, CDR2 FYEKMQ (reference sequence). This CDR3 spans 15 amino acids. This chain's CDR3 is CASSTRDYHQETQYF. Here the CDR3 DNA reads TGTGCCAGCAGCACCAGGGACTACCACCAAGAGACCCAGTACTTC.

The V gene is TRBV6-1, the J gene TRBJ2-1; D is unclear. This CDR3 has 17 amino acids. V was clipped by 4 bases and J by 8 bases, with 24 bases between them. Germline V lookup: CDR1 MNHNS, CDR2 SASEGT. The CDR3 is CASSGMKVLGRSDEQFF. In DNA, the CDR3 is TGTGCCAGCAGTGGAATGAAGGTTCTCGGACGTTCCGATGAGCAGTTCTTC.

About this clone itself: Other DNA sequences in this specimen translate into the identical CDR3. This chain links TRBV20-1 with TRBJ2-7; D uncertain. Germline V CDR1 and CDR2: DFQATT, SNEGSKA (reference sequence). The germline V and J ends were trimmed by 1 base and 3 bases, with 4 bases remaining between them. The CDR3 covers 11 residues. As DNA, the CDR3 is TGCAGTGCTAGAGGGGGCTACGAGCAGTACTTC. Protein sequence: CSARGGYEQYF.

This sequence joins TRBV6-5 and TRBJ2-1, with D maybe TRBD1 (5 bases). The CDR3 runs to 14 residues. Germline CDR1 MNHEY, CDR2 SVGAGI. Between the trimmed V and J ends, which lost 0 bases and 7 bases, there was a span of 10 bases. The DNA for the CDR3 is TGTGCCAGCAGTTACTCAGGCCCAGGGAATGAGCAGTTCTTC. Its protein product is CASSYSGPGNEQFF.

This chain uses TRBV11-1 with TRBJ2-7; D remains ambiguous. The CDR3 length is 17 residues. Trimming cost V 2 bases and J 0 bases, with 17 bases left between them. CDR1 and CDR2 from the germline V gene are SGHAT and FQDESV (reference sequence). CDR3 sequence (DNA): TGTGCCAGCAGCTTAAGACCCCAAAGCTTCCACTCCTACGAGCAGTACTTC. It encodes CASSLRPQSFHSYEQYF.

The chain joins TRBV27 to TRBJ1-5; 7 positions match TRBD1. J gave up 3 bases and V 4 bases, and 9 bases lay outside the gene matches. The CDR3 length is 16 residues. Germline assignment: CDR1 MNHEY and CDR2 SMNVEV (reference sequence). CDR3 nucleotides: TGTGCCAGCAGTTCACAGACAGGGAGGTCCAATCAGCCCCAGCATTTT. The encoded protein is CASSSQTGRSNQPQHF.

This clone turned up a few times. This rearrangement joins TRBV6-6 to TRBJ2-7; D perhaps matches TRBD1 (6 bases). Germline CDR1 is MNHNY and CDR2 is SVGAGI (reference sequence). V lost 6 bases to trimming and J lost 3 bases, with 12 bases between them. There are 13 residues in the CDR3. The CDR3 loop reads CASRPPGDYEQYF. The CDR3 bases are TGTGCCAGCAGACCCCCAGGGGACTACGAGCAGTACTTC.

Many counts were recorded for this clone. The rearrangement joins TRBV13 to TRBJ1-4, with D tentatively TRBD1 (5 bases). Germline-derived CDR1 and CDR2 are PRHDT and FYEKMQ (reference sequence). The CDR3 runs 15 residues. V lost 5 bases, J lost 8 bases, and 18 bases lay in between. CDR3 amino acids: CASSPSPGPAEKLFF. The DNA for the CDR3 is TGTGCCAGCAGCCCTAGTCCGGGGCCTGCGGAAAAACTGTTTTTT.

The gene calls are TRBV7-3 and TRBJ2-2; 11 nucleotides align to TRBD2. The V gene's germline CDR1 is SGHTA and CDR2 FQGTGA. Trimming cost V 5 bases and J 6 bases; bases outside gene matches: 8. The CDR3 contains 16 residues. CDR3 in amino acids: CASSPGTSGASGELFF. In DNA, the CDR3 is TGTGCCAGCAGCCCAGGGACTAGCGGTGCGTCCGGGGAGCTGTTTTTT.

This clone was seen more than once but under ten times. V and J are TRBV7-8 and TRBJ1-2; 10 bases are shared with TRBD1. Looked up from germline, CDR1 is SGHVS and CDR2 is FQNEAQ. Unmatched junction bases numbered 7, after V lost 4 bases and J lost 5 bases. This CDR3 is 15 amino acids long. CDR3 nucleotides: TGTGCCAGCAGCTCTGGGAGGACAGGGGGGTATGGCTACACCTTC. Protein sequence: CASSSGRTGGYGYTF.

This clone occurred a few times. The J gene is TRBJ1-2, the V gene TRBV4-1, with TRBD1 matching over 10 bases. CDR3 length: 16 residues. Germline CDR1 MGHRA, CDR2 YSYEKL. Trimming took 1 base from V and 7 from J; bases not matched to a gene: 9. The CDR3 is CASSQGLGQGRSGYTF. CDR3 coding DNA: TGCGCCAGCAGCCAAGGGTTGGGACAGGGGAGGAGTGGCTACACCTTC.